This T cell receptor beta chain originates from a study of T-cell reconstitution after alpha-beta-depleted transplantation in children. Molecular barcoding with unique molecular identifiers was used for the TCRbeta library. TCRdb re-called the PCR reads through MiXCR, storing one row per CDR3 protein. The table shows some 440,000 distinct CDR3 sequences, with roughly 16% occurring only once. Germline V gene sequence: CDR1 SEHNR, CDR2 FQNEAQ (reference sequence). V dropped 5 bases and J dropped 2 bases, with 15 bases sitting between them. This CDR3 is built from 15 residues. This clonotype was counted a few times. As yet, its antigen is unknown. General study points: Some patients' high day-60 TCRbeta diversity was traced to surviving recipient T cells and thymic progenitors.

Sequences were derived from PBMCs, mostly from graft donor cells, sampled 360 days after TCRalphabeta/CD19-depleted stem cell transplant. The source of this sequence is a boy in the first two years of life who had a stem cell transplant for Wiskott-Aldrich syndrome, so the T cells may come from the graft donor. The rearrangement uses TRBV7-9 and TRBJ2-5; D is uncertain. CDR3 region: CASSTVGQKQETQYF. CDR3 DNA: TGTGCCAGCAGCACCGTAGGGCAGAAGCAAGAGACCCAGTACTTC.